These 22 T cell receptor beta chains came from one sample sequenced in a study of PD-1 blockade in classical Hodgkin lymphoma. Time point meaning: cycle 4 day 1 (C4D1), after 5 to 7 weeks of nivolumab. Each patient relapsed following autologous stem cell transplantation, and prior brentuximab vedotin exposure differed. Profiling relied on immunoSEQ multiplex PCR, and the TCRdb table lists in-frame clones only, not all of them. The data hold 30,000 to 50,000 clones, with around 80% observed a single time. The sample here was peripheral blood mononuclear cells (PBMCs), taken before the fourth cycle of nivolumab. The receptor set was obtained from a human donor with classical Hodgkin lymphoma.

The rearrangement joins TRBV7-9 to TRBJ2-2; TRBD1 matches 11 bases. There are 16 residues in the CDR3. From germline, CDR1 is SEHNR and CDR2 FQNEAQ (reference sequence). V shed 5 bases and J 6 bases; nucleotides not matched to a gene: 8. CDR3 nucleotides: TGTGCCAGCAGCCTCCTAGGGACAGGGGGAGCCGGGGAGCTGTTTTTT. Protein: CASSLLGTGGAGELFF.

The CDR3 DNA sequence: TGTGCCACCAGCAGAGATCGCGCAGCCAAGGAGCAGTACTTC. As protein: CATSRDRAAKEQYF. This sequence joins TRBV15 and TRBJ2-7; D gene uncertain. Trimming cost V 0 bases and J 7 bases, with 13 bases left between them. Germline values: CDR1 LNHNV, CDR2 YYDKDF (reference sequence). The CDR3 has 14 residues.

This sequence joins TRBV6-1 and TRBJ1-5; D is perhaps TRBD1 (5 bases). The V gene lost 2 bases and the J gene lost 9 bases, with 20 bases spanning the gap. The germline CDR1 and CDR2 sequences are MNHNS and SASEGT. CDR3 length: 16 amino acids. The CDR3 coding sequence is TGTGCCAGCAGTGAATGGTCAGGGTCGGGGTCTAGGCCCCAGCATTTT. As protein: CASSEWSGSGSRPQHF.

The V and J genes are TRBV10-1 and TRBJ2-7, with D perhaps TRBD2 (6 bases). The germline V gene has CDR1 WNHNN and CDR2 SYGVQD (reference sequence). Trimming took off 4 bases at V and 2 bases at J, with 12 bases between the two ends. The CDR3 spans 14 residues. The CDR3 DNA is TGCGCCAGCAGTGGGGACTGGCACCCCTACGAGCAGTACTTC. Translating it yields CASSGDWHPYEQYF.

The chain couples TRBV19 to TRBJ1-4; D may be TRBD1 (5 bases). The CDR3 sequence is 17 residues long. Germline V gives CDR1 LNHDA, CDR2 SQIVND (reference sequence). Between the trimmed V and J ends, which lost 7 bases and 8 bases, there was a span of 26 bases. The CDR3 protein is CASTLFGGPGRKEKLFF. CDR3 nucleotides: TGTGCCAGTACCCTATTCGGGGGACCGGGACGGAAGGAAAAACTGTTTTTT.

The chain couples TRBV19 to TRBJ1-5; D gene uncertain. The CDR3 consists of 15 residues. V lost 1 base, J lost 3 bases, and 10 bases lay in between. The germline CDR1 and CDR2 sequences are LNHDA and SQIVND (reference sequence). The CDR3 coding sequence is TGTGCCAGTAGTATAGCCACAGTTTCCAATCAGCCCCAGCATTTT. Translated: CASSIATVSNQPQHF.

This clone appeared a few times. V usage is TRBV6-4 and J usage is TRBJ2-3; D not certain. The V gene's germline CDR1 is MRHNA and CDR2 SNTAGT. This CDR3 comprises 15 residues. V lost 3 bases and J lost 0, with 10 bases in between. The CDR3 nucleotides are TGTGCCAGCAGTGAGGGCTATGCTAGCACAGATACGCAGTATTTT. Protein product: CASSEGYASTDTQYF.

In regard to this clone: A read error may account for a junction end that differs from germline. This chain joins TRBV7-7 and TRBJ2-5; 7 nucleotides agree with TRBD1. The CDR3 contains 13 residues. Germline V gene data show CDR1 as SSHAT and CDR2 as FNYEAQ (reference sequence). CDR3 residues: CASSRGQEETQYF. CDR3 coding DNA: TGTGCTAGCAGCCGAGGACAGGAAGAGACCCAGTACTTC. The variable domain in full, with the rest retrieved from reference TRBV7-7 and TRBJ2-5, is GAGVSQSPRYKVTKRGQDVTLRCDPISSHATLYWYQQALGQGPEFLTYFNYEAQPDKSGLPSDRFSAERPEGSISTLTIQRTEQRDSAMYRCASSRGQEETQYFGPGTRLLVL.

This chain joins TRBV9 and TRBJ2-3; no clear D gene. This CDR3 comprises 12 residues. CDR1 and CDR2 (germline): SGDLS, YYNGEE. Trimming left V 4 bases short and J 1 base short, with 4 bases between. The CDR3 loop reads CASSSGTDTQYF. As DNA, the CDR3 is TGTGCCAGCAGCTCAGGCACAGATACGCAGTATTTT.

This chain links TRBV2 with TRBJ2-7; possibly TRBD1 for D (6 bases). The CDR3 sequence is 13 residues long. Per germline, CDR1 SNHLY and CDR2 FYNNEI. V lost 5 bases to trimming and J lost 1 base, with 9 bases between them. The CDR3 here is CASSMTGSYEQYF. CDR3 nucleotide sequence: TGTGCCAGCAGTATGACAGGATCCTACGAGCAGTACTTC. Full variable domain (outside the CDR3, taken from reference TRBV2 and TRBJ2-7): EPEVTQTPSHQVTQMGQEVILRCVPISNHLYFYWYRQILGQKVEFLVSFYNNEISEKSEIFDDQFSVERPDGSNFTLKIRSTKLEDSAMYFCASSMTGSYEQYFGPGTRLTVT.

The CDR3 reads CASSSTGGSVQETQYF. CDR3 sequence (DNA): TGCGCCAGCAGCTCGACGGGGGGATCGGTCCAAGAGACCCAGTACTTC. The rearrangement links TRBV5-1 to TRBJ2-5; 7 positions agree with TRBD2. Germline CDR1 reads SGHRS; CDR2 reads YFSETQ. The length of the CDR3 is 16 residues. V lost 3 bases to trimming and J lost 1 base; unmatched junction nucleotides: 9.

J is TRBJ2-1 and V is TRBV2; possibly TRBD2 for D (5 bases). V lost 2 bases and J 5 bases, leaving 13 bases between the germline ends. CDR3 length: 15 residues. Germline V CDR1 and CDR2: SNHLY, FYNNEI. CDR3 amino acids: CASSESGVGHNEQFF. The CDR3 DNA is TGTGCCAGCAGTGAATCCGGGGTCGGCCACAATGAGCAGTTCTTC.

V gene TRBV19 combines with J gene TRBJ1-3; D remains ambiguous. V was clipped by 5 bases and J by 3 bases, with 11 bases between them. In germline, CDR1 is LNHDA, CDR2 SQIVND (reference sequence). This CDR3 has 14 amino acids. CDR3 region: CASSPDSLGNTIYF. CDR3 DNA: TGTGCCAGTAGTCCAGATTCGCTTGGAAACACCATATATTTT.

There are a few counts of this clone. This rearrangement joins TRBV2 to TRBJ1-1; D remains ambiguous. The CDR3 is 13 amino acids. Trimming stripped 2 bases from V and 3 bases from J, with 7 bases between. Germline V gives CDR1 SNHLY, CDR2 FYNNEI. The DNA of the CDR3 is TGTGCCAGCAGTGAAAGGGAGTACACTGAAGCTTTCTTT. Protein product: CASSEREYTEAFF. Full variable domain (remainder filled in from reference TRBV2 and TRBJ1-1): EPEVTQTPSHQVTQMGQEVILRCVPISNHLYFYWYRQILGQKVEFLVSFYNNEISEKSEIFDDQFSVERPDGSNFTLKIRSTKLEDSAMYFCASSEREYTEAFFGQGTRLTVV.

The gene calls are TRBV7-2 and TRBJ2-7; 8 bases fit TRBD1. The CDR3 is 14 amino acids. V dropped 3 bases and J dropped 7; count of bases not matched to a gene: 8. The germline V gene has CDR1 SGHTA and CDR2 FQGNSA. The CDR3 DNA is TGTGCCAGCAGCTTGGGACAGGCCCCTCGGGAGCAGTACTTC. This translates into CASSLGQAPREQYF.

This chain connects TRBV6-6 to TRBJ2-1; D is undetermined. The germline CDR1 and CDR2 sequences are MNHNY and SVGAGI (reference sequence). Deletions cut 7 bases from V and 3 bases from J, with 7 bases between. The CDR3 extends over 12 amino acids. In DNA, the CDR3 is TGTGCCAGCACCGTGGGCTACAATGAGCAGTTCTTC. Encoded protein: CASTVGYNEQFF.

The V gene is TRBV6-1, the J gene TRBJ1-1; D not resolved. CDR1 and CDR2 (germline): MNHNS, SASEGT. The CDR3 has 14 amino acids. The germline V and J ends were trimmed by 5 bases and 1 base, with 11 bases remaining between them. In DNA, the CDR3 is TGTGCCAGCAGTACCGAGTCGGGGAACACTGAAGCTTTCTTT. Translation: CASSTESGNTEAFF.

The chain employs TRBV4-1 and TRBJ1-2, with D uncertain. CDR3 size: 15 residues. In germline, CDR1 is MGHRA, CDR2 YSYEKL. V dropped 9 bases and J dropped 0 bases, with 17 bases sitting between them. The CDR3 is CASNRGPPANYGYTF. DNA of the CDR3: TGCGCCAGTAACCGAGGGCCACCAGCTAACTATGGCTACACCTTC.

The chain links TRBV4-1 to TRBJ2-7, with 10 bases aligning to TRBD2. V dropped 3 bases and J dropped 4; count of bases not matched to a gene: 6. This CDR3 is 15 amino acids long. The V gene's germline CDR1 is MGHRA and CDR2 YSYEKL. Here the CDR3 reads CASSQRTSGRYEQYF. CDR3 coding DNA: TGCGCCAGCAGCCAGCGGACTAGCGGACGTTACGAGCAGTACTTC.

The CDR3 bases are TGTGCCAGTACCAGGACAGGGACAGACTACGAGCAGTACTTC. This codes for CASTRTGTDYEQYF. The genes are TRBV19 and TRBJ2-7; 8 bases line up with TRBD1. Germline V gives CDR1 LNHDA, CDR2 SQIVND (reference sequence). CDR3 length equals 14 residues. Trimming took 7 bases from V and 3 from J; bases not matched to a gene: 8.

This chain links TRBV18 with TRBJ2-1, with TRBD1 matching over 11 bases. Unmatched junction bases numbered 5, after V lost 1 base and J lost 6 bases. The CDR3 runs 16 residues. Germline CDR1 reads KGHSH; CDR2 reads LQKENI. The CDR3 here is CASSPLRDRGANEQFF. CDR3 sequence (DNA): TGTGCCAGCTCACCACTCCGGGACAGGGGGGCCAATGAGCAGTTCTTC.

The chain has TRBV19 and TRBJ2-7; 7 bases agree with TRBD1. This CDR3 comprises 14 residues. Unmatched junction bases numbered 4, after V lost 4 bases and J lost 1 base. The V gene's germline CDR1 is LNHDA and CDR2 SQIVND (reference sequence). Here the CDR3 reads CASSRDRQSYEQYF. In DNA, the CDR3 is TGTGCCAGTAGTAGGGACAGACAGTCCTACGAGCAGTACTTC.